The 10 T cell receptor beta chains below all came from one sample that was sequenced in a study of CD8+ T cells in alopecia areata. cDNA reverse transcribed from extracted RNA served as the sequencing template. Data came from immunoSEQ multiplex PCR; TCRdb stores just in-frame clones and leaves some out. The sample holds some 88,000 clones, 44% seen once. Treatment here: oral pan-JAK inhibitor, 5-10 mg twice daily. This specimen was CD8+ T cells sorted from blood, taken at week 24, from a patient treated with tofacitinib. These receptors were obtained from a human donor with alopecia areata.

This clone was seen more than once but under ten times. The chain combines TRBV28 with TRBJ2-5; D uncertain. The V gene's germline CDR1 is MDHEN and CDR2 SYDVKM. This CDR3 is built from 12 residues. Deletions cut 3 bases from V and 2 bases from J, with 4 bases between. DNA for the CDR3: TGTGCCAGCAGTTTCAATCAAGAGACCCAGTACTTC. As protein: CASSFNQETQYF. The variable domain in full, with the rest retrieved from reference TRBV28 and TRBJ2-5, is DVKVTQSSRYLVKRTGEKVFLECVQDMDHENMFWYRQDPGLGLRLIYFSYDVKMKEKGDIPEGYSVSREKKERFSLILESASTNQTSMYLCASSFNQETQYFGPGTRLLVL.

This sequence joins TRBV4-3 and TRBJ1-2; TRBD1 is a possible D gene (5 bases). Germline V lookup: CDR1 LGHNA, CDR2 YSLEER. The CDR3 consists of 17 residues. Trimming shortened V by 0 bases and J by 1 base, and 15 bases separated the two germline ends. This CDR3 is CASSQELRGTDNYGYTF. The DNA for the CDR3 is TGCGCCAGCAGCCAAGAGCTCCGGGGGACGGATAACTATGGCTACACCTTC.

The rearrangement links TRBV29-1 to TRBJ2-7, with D possibly TRBD2 on 5 matching bases. Germline CDR1 is SQVTM and CDR2 is ANQGSEA. V shed 5 bases and J shed 6 bases, with 11 bases lying between them. The CDR3 sequence is 11 residues long. The CDR3 region has the DNA TGCAGCGTTCTTTCGGGGAGCGAGCAGTACTTC. Its translation is CSVLSGSEQYF.

The chain links TRBV6-1 to TRBJ1-2; D call uncertain. The CDR3 consists of 14 residues. Germline V gene lookup returns CDR1 MNHNS and CDR2 SASEGT. Between the trimmed V and J ends, which lost 5 bases and 2 bases, there was a span of 12 bases. The DNA of the CDR3 is TGTGCCAGCAGTAAATATACGGGGAACTATGGCTACACCTTC. Amino acids: CASSKYTGNYGYTF.

The chain recombines TRBV5-1 with TRBJ2-5; 12 bases fit TRBD1. Germline CDR1 is SGHRS and CDR2 is YFSETQ. This CDR3 contains 21 residues. V gave up 0 bases and J gave up 0 bases; unmatched junction bases: 15. The CDR3 nucleotides are TGCGCCAGCAGCTTGGATGCTATTGGGACAGGGGGCTTTGGGAACCAAGAGACCCAGTACTTC. Protein: CASSLDAIGTGGFGNQETQYF.

This chain uses TRBV5-1 with TRBJ1-5; D may be TRBD1 (5 bases). The CDR3 runs to 14 residues. The germline V gene has CDR1 SGHRS and CDR2 YFSETQ. Trimming left V 1 base short and J 5 bases short, with 10 bases between. The CDR3 sequence: CASSLWVGDQPQHF. In DNA form, the CDR3 reads TGCGCCAGCAGCTTGTGGGTAGGGGATCAGCCCCAGCATTTT.

Comments on this clone: A much larger clone lies a single base off, so this may be a read error. The same CDR3 also results from other DNA sequences found in this sample. The chain links TRBV11-2 to TRBJ2-2; no definite D call. CDR1 SGHAT and CDR2 FQNNGV come from the germline V gene. V lost 1 base, J lost 5 bases, and 2 bases lay in between. This CDR3 contains 12 residues. CDR3: CASSLVTGELFF. The CDR3 nucleotides are TGTGCCAGCAGCTTAGTTACCGGGGAGCTGTTTTTT.

This clone has more than one count but fewer than ten. The V call is TRBV29-1, the J call TRBJ2-7; 14 bases align to TRBD2. The CDR3 sequence is 19 residues long. Germline V gene sequence: CDR1 SQVTM, CDR2 ANQGSEA. Trimming cost V 6 bases and J 2 bases; bases outside gene matches: 18. In DNA form, the CDR3 reads TGCAGCGTCCAAGATGTCCCAGGGACTAGCGGGAGCGTCCCCTACGAGCAGTACTTC. As protein: CSVQDVPGTSGSVPYEQYF.

CDR3 bases: TGTGCCAGCAGTGCCGGGACTAGAGGCAATGAGCAGTTCTTC. Translation gives CASSAGTRGNEQFF. V usage is TRBV2 and J usage is TRBJ2-1, with 8 bases matching TRBD2. After removal of 4 bases from V and 6 bases from J, the junction contained 5 bases not matched to a gene. The CDR3 loop spans 14 amino acids. Germline V gene data show CDR1 as SNHLY and CDR2 as FYNNEI.

The CDR3, as DNA: TGTGCCAGCAGCTTAGGACTTCATAATGAGCAGTTCTTC. This translates into CASSLGLHNEQFF. The rearrangement links TRBV7-3 to TRBJ2-1; tentatively, D is TRBD2 (5 bases). Germline V gene sequence: CDR1 SGHTA, CDR2 FQGTGA. The CDR3 has 13 residues. Trimming pared 2 bases from V and 7 bases from J, leaving 9 bases between.